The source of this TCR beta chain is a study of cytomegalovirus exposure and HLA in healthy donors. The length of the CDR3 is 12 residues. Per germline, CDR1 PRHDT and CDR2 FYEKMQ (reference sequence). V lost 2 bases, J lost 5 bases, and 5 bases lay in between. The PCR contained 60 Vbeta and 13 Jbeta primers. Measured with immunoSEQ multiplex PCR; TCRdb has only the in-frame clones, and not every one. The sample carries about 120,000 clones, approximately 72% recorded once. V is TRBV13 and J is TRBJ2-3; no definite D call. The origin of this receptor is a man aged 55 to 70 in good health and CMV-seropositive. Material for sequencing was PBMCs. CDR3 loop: CASSLQIDTQYF. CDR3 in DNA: TGTGCCAGCAGCTTACAGATAGATACGCAGTATTTT.